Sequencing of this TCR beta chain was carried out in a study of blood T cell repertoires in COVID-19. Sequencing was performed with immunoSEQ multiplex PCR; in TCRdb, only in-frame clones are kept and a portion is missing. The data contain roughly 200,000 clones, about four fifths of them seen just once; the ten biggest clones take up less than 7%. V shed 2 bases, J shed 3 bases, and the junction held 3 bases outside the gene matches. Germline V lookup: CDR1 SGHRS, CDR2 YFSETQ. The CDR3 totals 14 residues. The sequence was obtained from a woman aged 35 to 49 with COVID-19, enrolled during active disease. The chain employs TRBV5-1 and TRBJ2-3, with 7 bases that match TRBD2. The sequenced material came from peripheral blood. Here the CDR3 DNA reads TGCGCCAGCAGCTTCCGGGGGGAGACAGATACGCAGTATTTT. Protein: CASSFRGETDTQYF.